These 3 T cell receptor beta chains originate from one sample sequenced in a study of OX40 agonist ivuxolimab in advanced cancers. The table came from immunoSEQ multiplex PCR; TCRdb's copy has only in-frame clones and leaves some out. The sample has tens of thousands of clones; over 80% are singletons. Sequenced here: CD4+ or CD8+ T cells sorted from blood, sampled in a trial of the OX40 agonist ivuxolimab. Receptors originate from an adult with an advanced solid tumor such as melanoma, head and neck, liver or kidney cancer.

The chain is built from TRBV27 and TRBJ2-7; 7 bases align to TRBD1. Germline assignment: CDR1 MNHEY and CDR2 SMNVEV (reference sequence). Trimming at V came to 10 bases and at J to 3 bases, leaving 12 bases not matched to a gene. This CDR3 spans 14 amino acids. The CDR3 spells CATRLGTAVYEQYF. CDR3 nucleotide sequence: TGTGCCACAAGACTGGGGACAGCGGTCTACGAGCAGTACTTC.

The chain links TRBV5-1 to TRBJ2-1, with TRBD2 as a possible D gene (5 bases). The CDR3 extends over 16 amino acids. Germline CDR1 SGHRS, CDR2 YFSETQ. Trimming pared 4 bases from V and 0 bases from J, leaving 14 bases between. The CDR3 loop is CASSQGLWGSYNEQFF. For the CDR3, the DNA is TGCGCCAGCAGCCAAGGACTCTGGGGCTCCTACAATGAGCAGTTCTTC.

This chain joins TRBV2 and TRBJ2-1, with D unresolved. Germline CDR1 is SNHLY and CDR2 is FYNNEI. The V gene lost 3 bases and the J gene lost 7 bases, with 10 bases spanning the gap. This CDR3 has 13 amino acids. CDR3 nucleotides: TGTGCCAGCAGTGAGGGGTTGGCGAATGAGCAGTTCTTC. This encodes CASSEGLANEQFF.